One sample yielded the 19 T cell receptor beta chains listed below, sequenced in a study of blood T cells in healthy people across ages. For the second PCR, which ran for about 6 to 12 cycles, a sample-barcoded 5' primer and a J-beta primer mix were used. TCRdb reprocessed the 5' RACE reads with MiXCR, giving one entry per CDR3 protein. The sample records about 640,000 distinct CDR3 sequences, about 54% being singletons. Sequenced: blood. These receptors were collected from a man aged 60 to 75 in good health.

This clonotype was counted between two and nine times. This chain's CDR3 is CSVVTAALNTEAFF. In DNA, the CDR3 is TGCAGCGTTGTAACAGCAGCCTTGAACACTGAAGCTTTCTTT. The V call is TRBV29-1, the J call TRBJ1-1; D ambiguous. Germline V gene lookup returns CDR1 SQVTM and CDR2 ANQGSEA. Trimming pared 4 bases from V and 0 bases from J, leaving 12 bases between. The CDR3 sequence is 14 residues long.

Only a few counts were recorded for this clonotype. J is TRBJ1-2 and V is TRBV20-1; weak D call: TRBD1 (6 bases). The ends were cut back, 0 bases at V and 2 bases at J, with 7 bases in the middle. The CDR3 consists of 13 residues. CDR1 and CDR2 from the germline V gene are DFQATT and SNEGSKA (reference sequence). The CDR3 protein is CSAREGANYGYTF. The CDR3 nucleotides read TGCAGTGCTAGAGAGGGGGCAAACTATGGCTACACCTTC.

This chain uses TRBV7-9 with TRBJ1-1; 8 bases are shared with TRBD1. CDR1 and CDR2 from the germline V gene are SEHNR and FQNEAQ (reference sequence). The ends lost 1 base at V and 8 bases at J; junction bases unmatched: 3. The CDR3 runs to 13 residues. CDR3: CASSLGRDREAFF. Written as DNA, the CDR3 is TGTGCCAGCAGCTTAGGCCGGGACAGGGAAGCTTTCTTT.

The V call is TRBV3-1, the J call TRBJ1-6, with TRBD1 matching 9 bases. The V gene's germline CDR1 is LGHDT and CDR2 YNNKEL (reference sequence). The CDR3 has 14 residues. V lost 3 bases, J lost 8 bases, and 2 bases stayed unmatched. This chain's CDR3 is CASSQWTGDSPLHF. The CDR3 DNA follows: TGTGCCAGCAGCCAGTGGACAGGGGATTCACCCCTCCACTTT.

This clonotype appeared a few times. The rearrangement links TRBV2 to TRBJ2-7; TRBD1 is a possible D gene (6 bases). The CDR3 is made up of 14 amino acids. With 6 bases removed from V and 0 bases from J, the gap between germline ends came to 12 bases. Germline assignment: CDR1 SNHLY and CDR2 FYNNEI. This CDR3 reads CASRDSLTSYEQYF. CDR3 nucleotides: TGTGCCAGCAGGGACAGTCTAACCTCCTACGAGCAGTACTTC. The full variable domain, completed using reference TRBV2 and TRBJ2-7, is EPEVTQTPSHQVTQMGQEVILRCVPISNHLYFYWYRQILGQKVEFLVSFYNNEISEKSEIFDDQFSVERPDGSNFTLKIRSTKLEDSAMYFCASRDSLTSYEQYFGPGTRLTVT.

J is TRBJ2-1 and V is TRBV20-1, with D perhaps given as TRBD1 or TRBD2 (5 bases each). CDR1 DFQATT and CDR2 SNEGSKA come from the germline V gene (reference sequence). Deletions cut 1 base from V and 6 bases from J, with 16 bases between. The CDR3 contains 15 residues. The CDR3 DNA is TGCAGTGCTAGAGTGGGAAGGGACCCACTCAATGAGCAGTTCTTC. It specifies CSARVGRDPLNEQFF.

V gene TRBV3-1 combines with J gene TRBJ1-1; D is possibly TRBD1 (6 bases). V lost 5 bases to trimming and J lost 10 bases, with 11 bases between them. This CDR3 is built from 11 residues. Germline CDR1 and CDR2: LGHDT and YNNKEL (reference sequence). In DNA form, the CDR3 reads TGTGCCAGCAGCTCCACAGGGCTAGCTTTCTTT. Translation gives CASSSTGLAFF.

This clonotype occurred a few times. This CDR3 reads CASSPGLAPYNEQFF. The CDR3 DNA reads TGTGCCAGCAGCCCTGGACTAGCTCCCTACAATGAGCAGTTCTTC. This rearrangement joins TRBV9 to TRBJ2-1; TRBD2 matches 8 bases. The CDR3 runs 15 residues. The germline gives CDR1 SGDLS, CDR2 YYNGEE. V dropped 4 bases and J dropped 2; count of bases not matched to a gene: 5. The full variable domain, rest sourced from reference TRBV9 and TRBJ2-1, is DSGVTQTPKHLITATGQRVTLRCSPRSGDLSVYWYQQSLDQGLQFLIQYYNGEERAKGNILERFSAQQFPDLHSELNLSSLELGDSALYFCASSPGLAPYNEQFFGPGTRLTVL.

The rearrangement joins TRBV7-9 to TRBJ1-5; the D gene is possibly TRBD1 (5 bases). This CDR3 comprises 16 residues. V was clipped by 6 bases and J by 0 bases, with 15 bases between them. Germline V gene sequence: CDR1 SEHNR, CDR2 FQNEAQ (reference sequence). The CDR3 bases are TGTGCCAGCAGTCAATGGGACCCCTATAGCAATCAGCCCCAGCATTTT. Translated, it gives CASSQWDPYSNQPQHF.

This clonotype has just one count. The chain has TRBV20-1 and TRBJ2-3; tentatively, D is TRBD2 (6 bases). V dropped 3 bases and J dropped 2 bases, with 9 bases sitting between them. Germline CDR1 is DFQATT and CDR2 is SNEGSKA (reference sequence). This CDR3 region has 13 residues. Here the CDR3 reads CSARTRDTDTQYF. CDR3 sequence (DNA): TGCAGTGCTAGGACTAGGGACACAGATACGCAGTATTTT.

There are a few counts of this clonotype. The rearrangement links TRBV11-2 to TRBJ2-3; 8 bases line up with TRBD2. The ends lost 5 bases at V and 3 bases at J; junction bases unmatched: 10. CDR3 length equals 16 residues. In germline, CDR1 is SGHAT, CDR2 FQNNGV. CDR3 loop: CASSPGPAGGTDTQYF. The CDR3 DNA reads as TGTGCCAGCAGCCCAGGGCCGGCGGGGGGAACAGATACGCAGTATTTT.

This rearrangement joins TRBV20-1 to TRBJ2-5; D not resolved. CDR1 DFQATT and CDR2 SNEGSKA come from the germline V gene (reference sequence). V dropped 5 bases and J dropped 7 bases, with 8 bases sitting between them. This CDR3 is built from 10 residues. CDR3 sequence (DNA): TGCAGTGCTGCCCCGGGGACCCAGTACTTC. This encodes CSAAPGTQYF.

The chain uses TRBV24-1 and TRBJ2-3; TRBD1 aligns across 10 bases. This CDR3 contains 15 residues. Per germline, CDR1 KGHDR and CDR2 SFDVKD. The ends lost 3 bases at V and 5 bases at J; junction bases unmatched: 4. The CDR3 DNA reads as TGTGCCACCAGTGATCACGGGACAGGGGAAGATACGCAGTATTTT. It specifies CATSDHGTGEDTQYF.

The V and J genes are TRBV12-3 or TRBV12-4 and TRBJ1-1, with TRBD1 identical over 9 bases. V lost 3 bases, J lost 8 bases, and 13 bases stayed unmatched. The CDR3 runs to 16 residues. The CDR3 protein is CASSLSRGQGRTEAFF. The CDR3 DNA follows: TGTGCCAGCAGTTTGTCACGGGGACAGGGACGAACGGAAGCTTTCTTT.

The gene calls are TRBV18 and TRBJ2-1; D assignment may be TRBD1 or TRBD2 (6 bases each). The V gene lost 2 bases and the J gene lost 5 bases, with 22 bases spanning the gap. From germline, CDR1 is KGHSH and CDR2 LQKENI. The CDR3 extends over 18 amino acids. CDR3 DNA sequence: TGTGCCAGCTCACCAGTAGCGGTGAGGGGGGCGCGCAACAATGAGCAGTTCTTC. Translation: CASSPVAVRGARNNEQFF. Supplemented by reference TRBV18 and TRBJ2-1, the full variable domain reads NAGVMQNPRHLVRRRGQEARLRCSPMKGHSHVYWYRQLPEEGLKFMVYLQKENIIDESGMPKERFSAEFPKEGPSILRIQQVVRGDSAAYFCASSPVAVRGARNNEQFFGPGTRLTVL.

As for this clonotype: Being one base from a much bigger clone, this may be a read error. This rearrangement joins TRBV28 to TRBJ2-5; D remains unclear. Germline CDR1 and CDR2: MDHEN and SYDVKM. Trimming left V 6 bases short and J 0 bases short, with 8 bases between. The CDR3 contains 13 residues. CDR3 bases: TGTGCCAGCAGGGAAGGGTACCAAGAGACCCAGTACTTC. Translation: CASREGYQETQYF.

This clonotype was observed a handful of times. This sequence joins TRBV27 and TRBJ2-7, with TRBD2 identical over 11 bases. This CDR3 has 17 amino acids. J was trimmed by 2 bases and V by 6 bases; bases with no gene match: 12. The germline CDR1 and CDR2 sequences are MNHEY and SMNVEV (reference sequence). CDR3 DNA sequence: TGTGCCAGCAGCCTTAGCGGGGGGGTAACCCCCGCCTACGAGCAGTACTTC. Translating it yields CASSLSGGVTPAYEQYF.

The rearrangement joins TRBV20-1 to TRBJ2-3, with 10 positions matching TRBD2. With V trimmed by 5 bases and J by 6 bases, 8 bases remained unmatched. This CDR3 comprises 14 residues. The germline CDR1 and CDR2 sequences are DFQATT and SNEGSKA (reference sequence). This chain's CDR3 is CSAGDSGGIDTQYF. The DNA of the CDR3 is TGCAGTGCTGGCGATAGCGGGGGGATCGATACGCAGTATTTT.

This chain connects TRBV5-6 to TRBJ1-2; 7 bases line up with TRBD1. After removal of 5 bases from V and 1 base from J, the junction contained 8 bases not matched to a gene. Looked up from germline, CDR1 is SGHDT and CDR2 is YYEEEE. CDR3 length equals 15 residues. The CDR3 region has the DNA TGTGCCAGCAGAATGGAAGGGGGCGGTAACTATGGCTACACCTTC. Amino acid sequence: CASRMEGGGNYGYTF.